This T cell receptor (beta chain) was captured in a study of regulatory T cells in long-lasting Graves disease. Time point here: persistent/refractory GD, antithyroid drugs over 5 years with positive TRAb. The authors made the TCR library using RNA they extracted from PBMCs. iRepertoire HTBI primers and Arm-PCR of CDR3 regions built TCR beta libraries. TCRdb re-called the multiplex PCR reads through MiXCR, storing one row per CDR3 protein. The profile shows 310,000 or so distinct CDR3 sequences, around 21% of them singletons. This CDR3 spans 11 amino acids. Germline CDR1 and CDR2: MDHEN and SYDVKM. A single count supports this clonotype. One junction end disagrees with the germline gene, perhaps due to a read error.

Sample: peripheral blood mononuclear cells (PBMCs), taken when the disease was refractory, from a patient treated with antithyroid drugs. The TCR sequence derives from a female donor with Graves disease. The chain links TRBV28 to TRBJ1-1; D remains unclear. CDR3 sequence reads: CASSFYTEAFF. CDR3 nucleotide sequence: TGTGCCAGCAGTTTTTACACTGAAGCCTTCTTT. The whole variable domain, remainder taken from reference TRBV28 and TRBJ1-1, is DVKVTQSSRYLVKRTGEKVFLECVQDMDHENMFWYRQDPGLGLRLIYFSYDVKMKEKGDIPEGYSVSREKKERFSLILESASTNQTSMYLCASSFYTEAFFGQGTRLTVV.